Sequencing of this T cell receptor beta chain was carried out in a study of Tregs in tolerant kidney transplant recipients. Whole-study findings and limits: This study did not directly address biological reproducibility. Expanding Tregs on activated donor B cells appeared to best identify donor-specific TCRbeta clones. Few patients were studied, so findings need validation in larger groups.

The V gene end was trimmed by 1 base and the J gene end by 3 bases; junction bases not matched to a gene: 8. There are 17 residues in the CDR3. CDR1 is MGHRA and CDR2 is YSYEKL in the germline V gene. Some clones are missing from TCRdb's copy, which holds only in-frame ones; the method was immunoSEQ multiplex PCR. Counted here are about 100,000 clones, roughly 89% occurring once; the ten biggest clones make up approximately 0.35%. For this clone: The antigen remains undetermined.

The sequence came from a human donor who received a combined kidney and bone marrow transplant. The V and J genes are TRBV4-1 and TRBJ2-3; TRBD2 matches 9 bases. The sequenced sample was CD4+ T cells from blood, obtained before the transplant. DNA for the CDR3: TGCGCCAGCAGCCAAGTAATAGCGGGAGTGGGGACAGATACGCAGTATTTT. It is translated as CASSQVIAGVGTDTQYF.